Sequencing of this TCR beta chain was carried out in a study of shared clonotypes between healthy human individuals. The naive CD8 fraction comprised CD45RO-negative cells positively selected for CCR7 and excluded terminally differentiated effector memory CD45RA+ cells. This table comes from immunoSEQ multiplex PCR, and its TCRdb copy is limited to in-frame clones, with some not included. The table includes about 2,200,000 clones, more than 85% detected once. Specimen: naive CD8+ T cells from PBMCs. The clonotype comes from a man younger than 30 in good health. Some clones in this sample may be carry-over from other donors' samples.

The CDR3 sequence is CSLNRGGGYTF. CDR3 coding DNA: TGCAGTCTCAACAGGGGCGGGGGCTACACCTTC. This chain joins TRBV20-1 and TRBJ1-2, with 7 bases that match TRBD1. V shed 8 bases, J shed 8 bases, and the junction held 8 bases outside the gene matches. This CDR3 region has 11 residues. CDR1 is DFQATT, CDR2 SNEGSKA, per germline (reference sequence).